This T cell receptor (beta chain) was captured in a study of PD-L1 blockade in urothelial cancer. Turning to the study itself: Atezolizumab, begun by patients around 2014, was given at 1,200 mg intravenously every 3 weeks.

Using immunoSEQ multiplex PCR, the repertoire was profiled, and TCRdb retains in-frame clones only, with some absent. The sample yields some 45,000 clones, about 91% seen once. Each patient supplied 1 to 8 pretreatment and on-treatment samples. Germline CDR1 SGDLS, CDR2 YYNGEE. V shed 0 bases, J shed 5 bases, and the junction held 6 bases outside the gene matches. This CDR3 is 16 amino acids long. This clone was seen a single time. This TCR was sampled from an older man with urothelial cancer. This sequence joins TRBV9 and TRBJ1-2; TRBD1 aligns across 11 bases. The sample here was PBMCs, taken around atezolizumab (anti-PD-L1) treatment. CDR3 sequence: CASSVVEGQGDYGYTF. For the CDR3, the DNA is TGTGCCAGCAGCGTAGTTGAGGGACAGGGGGATTATGGCTACACCTTC. Drawing the rest from reference TRBV9 and TRBJ1-2, the complete variable domain is DSGVTQTPKHLITATGQRVTLRCSPRSGDLSVYWYQQSLDQGLQFLIQYYNGEERAKGNILERFSAQQFPDLHSELNLSSLELGDSALYFCASSVVEGQGDYGYTFGSGTRLTVV.